The 24 T cell receptor beta chains below were found in one sample sequenced in a study of blood T cells in healthy people across ages (dated by TCRdb to between 2014 and 2017). Library creation used 5' RACE. The data were produced on an Illumina HiSeq 2500. The second PCR ran for roughly 7 to 12 cycles and used a J-beta primer mix along with a sample-barcoded 5' primer. TCRdb passed the public sequencing reads through fastp at Q25 and MiXCR, retaining productive beta sequences. Every CDR3 protein is listed once, alongside the most common genes and DNA of its rows. The sample records some 750,000 distinct CDR3 sequences, 20% to 25% of which are singletons. Of the sample, about 20% is held by the ten largest clones. The sample consisted of blood. All receptors come from a man aged 70 or older in good health.

This clonotype was observed a few times. CDR3 amino acids: CASSLGYGGSNTGELFF. DNA of the CDR3: TGCGCCAGCAGCTTGGGGTATGGCGGTTCGAACACCGGGGAGCTGTTTTTT. The chain uses TRBV5-1 and TRBJ2-2; D call uncertain. The germline CDR1 and CDR2 sequences are SGHRS and YFSETQ. The germline V and J ends were trimmed by 0 bases and 0 bases, with 12 bases remaining between them. The CDR3 contains 17 residues.

There are many counts of this clonotype. This rearrangement joins TRBV3-1 to TRBJ2-5, with no clear D. V was cut by 4 bases and J by 5 bases, with 8 bases left in between. Germline-derived CDR1 and CDR2 are LGHDT and YNNKEL (reference sequence). This CDR3 has 12 residues. DNA for the CDR3: TGTGCCAGCAGCCTATTGAGCGAGACCCAGTACTTC. It codes for CASSLLSETQYF.

The CDR3 DNA reads TGTGCCAGCAGCCTCGGGACAGTCATGAACACTGAAGCTTTCTTT. This encodes CASSLGTVMNTEAFF. The chain is built from TRBV7-9 and TRBJ1-1; TRBD1 aligns across 7 bases. The ends lost 5 bases at V and 0 bases at J; junction bases unmatched: 6. Per germline, CDR1 SEHNR and CDR2 FQNEAQ (reference sequence). The CDR3 consists of 15 residues. Full variable domain (remainder filled in from reference TRBV7-9 and TRBJ1-1): DTGVSQNPRHKITKRGQNVTFRCDPISEHNRLYWYRQTLGQGPEFLTYFQNEAQLEKSRLLSDRFSAERPKGSFSTLEIQRTEQGDSAMYLCASSLGTVMNTEAFFGQGTRLTVV.

The chain couples TRBV6-6 to TRBJ2-3; D not resolved. This CDR3 spans 15 amino acids. Trimming took off 2 bases at V and 0 bases at J, with 9 bases between the two ends. From germline, CDR1 is MNHNY and CDR2 SVGAGI (reference sequence). The DNA for the CDR3 is TGTGCCAGCAGTTACGGACGGCCTAGCACAGATACGCAGTATTTT. This encodes CASSYGRPSTDTQYF.

CDR3 DNA: TGTGCCAGCAGTCCTCGGACTAGCTGGGGTACGCAGTATTTT. It codes for CASSPRTSWGTQYF. This chain uses TRBV12-3 or TRBV12-4 with TRBJ2-3, with 8 bases identical to TRBD2. This CDR3 is built from 14 residues. The J segment lost 8 bases and the V segment lost 5 bases, leaving 9 bases of the junction unmatched.

Comment on this clonotype: A much larger clone differs by one base, so this may be a read error. The chain couples TRBV5-1 to TRBJ2-1, with TRBD1 matching over 7 bases. Germline V gene sequence: CDR1 SGHRS, CDR2 YFSETQ. The J segment lost 3 bases and the V segment lost 10 bases, leaving 13 bases of the junction unmatched. The CDR3 covers 15 residues. This CDR3 reads CACNLGDRDYNEQFF. In DNA form, the CDR3 reads TGCGCCTGCAACCTTGGAGACAGGGACTACAATGAGCAGTTCTTC.

This clonotype was picked up a small number of times. This chain connects TRBV10-3 to TRBJ2-1; 8 bases align to TRBD2. CDR3 size: 17 residues. CDR1 is ENHRY, CDR2 SYGVKD, per germline. After removal of 5 bases from V and 7 bases from J, the junction contained 16 bases not matched to a gene. The CDR3 sequence is CAISLTHGAGVGNEQFF. The DNA of the CDR3 is TGTGCCATCAGTCTGACTCACGGAGCGGGAGTTGGAAATGAGCAGTTCTTC.

V gene TRBV7-9 combines with J gene TRBJ2-2; D ambiguous. This CDR3 contains 15 residues. V gave up 7 bases and J gave up 4 bases, with 16 bases separating them. Germline CDR1 SEHNR, CDR2 FQNEAQ (reference sequence). CDR3 sequence (DNA): TGTGCCAGCACACCATCGAGTAGCCCCACCGGGGAGCTGTTTTTT. Amino acids: CASTPSSSPTGELFF.

This clonotype has at least ten counts. This rearrangement joins TRBV20-1 to TRBJ2-1, with 10 bases matching TRBD2. After removal of 0 bases from V and 8 bases from J, the junction contained 7 bases not matched to a gene. From germline, CDR1 is DFQATT and CDR2 SNEGSKA (reference sequence). The CDR3 extends over 15 amino acids. This chain's CDR3 is CSARDGVAGGDEQFF. CDR3 DNA: TGCAGTGCTAGAGATGGGGTAGCGGGAGGAGATGAGCAGTTCTTC.

This clonotype was seen a handful of times. This chain connects TRBV6-6 to TRBJ1-1; 11 bases map to TRBD1. This CDR3 has 15 residues. Per germline, CDR1 MNHNY and CDR2 SVGAGI (reference sequence). With V trimmed by 5 bases and J by 6 bases, 8 bases remained unmatched. This CDR3 reads CASSTPGQGVSEAFF. CDR3 bases: TGTGCCAGCAGTACTCCGGGACAGGGGGTTTCTGAAGCTTTCTTT.

This clonotype has a handful of counts. The junction shows a germline mismatch at one end, possibly a read error. The V gene is TRBV20-1, the J gene TRBJ2-3; perhaps D is TRBD1 or TRBD2 (6 bases each). CDR3 length: 18 residues. Germline-derived CDR1 and CDR2 are DFQATT and SNEGSKA (reference sequence). Here the CDR3 DNA reads TGCAGTGCTAACGTGGGGGGCTCACTACTCGCTAGTACAGATGCGCAGTATTTT. It translates to CSANVGGSLLASTDAQYF.

The DNA for the CDR3 is TGCAGCGTTGACCCGGCGGGACCCCGGCTGGAAACAGATACGCAGTATTTT. Protein product: CSVDPAGPRLETDTQYF. The V call is TRBV29-1, the J call TRBJ2-3, with TRBD2 as a possible D gene (6 bases). The CDR3 totals 17 residues. Germline V lookup: CDR1 SQVTM, CDR2 ANQGSEA. Trimming stripped 3 bases from V and 3 bases from J, with 22 bases between.

V gene TRBV5-1 combines with J gene TRBJ1-1; D gene ambiguous. V was clipped by 4 bases and J by 4 bases, with 14 bases between them. The length of the CDR3 is 14 residues. The germline V gene has CDR1 SGHRS and CDR2 YFSETQ. DNA of the CDR3: TGCGCCAGCAGCCAAGGGAGTCCGGGCACTGAAGCTTTCTTT. Protein sequence: CASSQGSPGTEAFF.

This clonotype was seen more than once but under ten times. This sequence joins TRBV19 and TRBJ2-1, with TRBD1 identical over 11 bases. The ends lost 10 bases at V and 7 bases at J; junction bases unmatched: 12. The CDR3 runs to 15 residues. CDR1 and CDR2 (germline): LNHDA, SQIVND (reference sequence). Here the CDR3 reads CATKKPGTGGNEQFF. CDR3 bases: TGTGCCACCAAGAAGCCCGGGACAGGGGGAAATGAGCAGTTCTTC.

This clonotype was seen a handful of times. The V and J genes are TRBV6-1 and TRBJ2-7, with no clear D. V dropped 3 bases and J dropped 0 bases, with 9 bases sitting between them. Germline lookup yields CDR1 MNHNS and CDR2 SASEGT. The CDR3 is made up of 14 amino acids. CDR3 DNA sequence: TGTGCCAGCAGTGATAATGTCCGCTCCTACGAGCAGTACTTC. It specifies CASSDNVRSYEQYF.

In its sample, this clonotype was seen a few times. This chain links TRBV7-8 with TRBJ1-2; D unresolved. CDR1 and CDR2 (germline): SGHVS, FQNEAQ. CDR3 size: 15 residues. V lost 1 base and J lost 1, with 10 bases in between. The CDR3 region has the DNA TGTGCCAGCAGCTTAGAGTCTTCGGTTAACTATGGCTACACCTTC. Translated: CASSLESSVNYGYTF.

The rearrangement joins TRBV27 to TRBJ1-4, with D perhaps TRBD1 (6 bases). The CDR3 totals 15 residues. CDR1 MNHEY and CDR2 SMNVEV come from the germline V gene (reference sequence). V gave up 3 bases and J gave up 6 bases, with 14 bases separating them. CDR3 protein: CASSFQTGSDEKLFF. For the CDR3, the DNA is TGTGCCAGCAGTTTCCAGACAGGATCTGATGAAAAACTGTTTTTT.

The V gene is TRBV12-3 or TRBV12-4, the J gene TRBJ1-5; no clear D. Trimming removed 1 base at V and 7 bases at J, with 8 bases between. The CDR3 is 13 residues long. The CDR3 protein is CASSLGGKQPQHF. CDR3 nucleotide sequence: TGTGCCAGCAGTTTAGGAGGGAAGCAGCCCCAGCATTTT.

This clonotype was observed a handful of times. The chain employs TRBV6-2 or TRBV6-3 and TRBJ1-2; D unresolved. V lost 0 bases to trimming and J lost 1 base, with 6 bases between them. The CDR3 consists of 14 residues. The germline V gene has CDR1 MNHEY and CDR2 SVGEGT. The CDR3 coding sequence is TGTGCCAGCAGTTACTCGGGAGTTAACTATGGCTACACCTTC. This gives the protein CASSYSGVNYGYTF.

The J gene is TRBJ2-5, the V gene TRBV9; D perhaps matches TRBD2 (5 bases). The J call may be faulty, since TRBJ2-7 better matches the DNA end. This CDR3 comprises 13 residues. CDR1 is SGDLS, CDR2 YYNGEE, per germline. This CDR3 is CASSVAIGNEQYF. The CDR3 DNA is TGTGCCAGCAGCGTAGCTATCGGGAACGAGCAGTACTTC.

The chain couples TRBV18 to TRBJ2-7; a weak D match, TRBD1 (6 bases). V was shortened by 5 bases and J by 1 base, with 9 bases between the two germline ends. CDR3 length equals 13 residues. The germline CDR1 and CDR2 sequences are KGHSH and LQKENI. CDR3 nucleotide sequence: TGTGCCAGCTCAGCCGGACAGTCCTACGAGCAGTACGTC. Translated: CASSAGQSYEQYV.

This clonotype appeared a few times. The chain has TRBV27 and TRBJ1-6, with unresolved D. V lost 0 bases to trimming and J lost 11 bases, with 11 bases between them. This CDR3 comprises 14 residues. Germline CDR1 MNHEY, CDR2 SMNVEV (reference sequence). The CDR3 coding sequence is TGTGCCAGCAGTTTATCGTTCTGGTCTCCACCCCTCCACTTT. Protein: CASSLSFWSPPLHF.

CDR3 in amino acids: CASSPTGGGDQPQHF. The CDR3 region has the DNA TGTGCCAGCAGCCCGACAGGGGGTGGCGATCAGCCCCAGCATTTT. The chain has TRBV3-1 and TRBJ1-5, with 9 bases lining up with TRBD1. CDR1 and CDR2 from the germline V gene are LGHDT and YNNKEL (reference sequence). The junction had 6 bases not matched to a gene; V was cut back by 4 bases and J by 5 bases. The CDR3 is 15 residues long.

This clonotype appeared many times. The rearrangement joins TRBV24-1 to TRBJ2-6; 9 nucleotides line up with TRBD1. V lost 3 bases and J lost 2; bases outside the gene matches: 7. The CDR3 consists of 18 residues. Per germline, CDR1 KGHDR and CDR2 SFDVKD. The CDR3 DNA sequence: TGTGCCACCAGTGATGCCGGGACAGGGAATCCTGGGGCCAACGTCCTGACTTTC. Translated: CATSDAGTGNPGANVLTF.